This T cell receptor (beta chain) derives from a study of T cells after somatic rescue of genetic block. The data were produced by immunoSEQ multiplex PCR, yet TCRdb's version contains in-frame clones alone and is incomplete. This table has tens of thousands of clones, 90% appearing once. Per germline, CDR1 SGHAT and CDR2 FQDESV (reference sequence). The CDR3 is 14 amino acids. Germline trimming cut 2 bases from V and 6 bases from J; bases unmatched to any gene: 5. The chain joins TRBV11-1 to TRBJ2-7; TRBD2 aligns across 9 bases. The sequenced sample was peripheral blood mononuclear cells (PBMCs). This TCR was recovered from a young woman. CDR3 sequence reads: CASSLIRREGEQYF. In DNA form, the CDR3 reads TGTGCCAGCAGCTTAATTAGGCGGGAGGGCGAGCAGTACTTC.